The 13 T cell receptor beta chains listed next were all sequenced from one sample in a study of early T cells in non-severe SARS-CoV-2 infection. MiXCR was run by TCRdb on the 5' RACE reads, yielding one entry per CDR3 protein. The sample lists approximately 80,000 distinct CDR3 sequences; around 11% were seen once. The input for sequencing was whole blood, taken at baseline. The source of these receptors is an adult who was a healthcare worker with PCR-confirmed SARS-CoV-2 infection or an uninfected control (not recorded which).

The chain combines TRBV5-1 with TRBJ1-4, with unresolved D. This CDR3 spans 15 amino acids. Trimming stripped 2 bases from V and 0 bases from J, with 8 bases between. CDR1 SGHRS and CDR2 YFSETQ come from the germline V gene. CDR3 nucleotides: TGCGCCAGCAGCTTAACTATTGCAACTAATGAAAAACTGTTTTTT. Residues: CASSLTIATNEKLFF.

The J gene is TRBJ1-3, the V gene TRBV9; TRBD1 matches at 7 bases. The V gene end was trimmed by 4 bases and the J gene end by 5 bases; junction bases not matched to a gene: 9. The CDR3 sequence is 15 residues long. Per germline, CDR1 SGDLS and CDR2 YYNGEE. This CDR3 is CASSKFEDRRNTIYF. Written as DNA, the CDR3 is TGTGCCAGCAGCAAATTCGAGGACAGGAGAAACACCATATATTTT.

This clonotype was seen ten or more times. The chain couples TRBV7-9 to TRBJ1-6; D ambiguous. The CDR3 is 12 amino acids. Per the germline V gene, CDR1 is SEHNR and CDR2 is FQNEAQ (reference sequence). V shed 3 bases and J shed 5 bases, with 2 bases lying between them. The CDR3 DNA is TGTGCCAGCAGCTTCAATAATTCACCCCTCCACTTT. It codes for CASSFNNSPLHF. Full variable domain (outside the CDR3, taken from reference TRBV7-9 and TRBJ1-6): DTGVSQNPRHKITKRGQNVTFRCDPISEHNRLYWYRQTLGQGPEFLTYFQNEAQLEKSRLLSDRFSAERPKGSFSTLEIQRTEQGDSAMYLCASSFNNSPLHFGNGTRLTVT.

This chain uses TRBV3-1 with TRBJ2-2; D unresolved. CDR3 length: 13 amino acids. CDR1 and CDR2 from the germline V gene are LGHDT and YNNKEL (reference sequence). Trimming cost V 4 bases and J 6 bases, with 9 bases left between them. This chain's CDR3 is CASSLQAAGELFF. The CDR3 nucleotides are TGTGCCAGCAGCCTGCAGGCGGCCGGGGAGCTGTTTTTT. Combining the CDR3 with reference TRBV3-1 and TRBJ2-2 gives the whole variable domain DTAVSQTPKYLVTQMGNDKSIKCEQNLGHDTMYWYKQDSKKFLKIMFSYNNKELIINETVPNRFSPKSPDKAHLNLHINSLELGDSAVYFCASSLQAAGELFFGEGSRLTVL.

CDR3 bases: TGTGCCAGCAGCTTAGCGAGACCGGTAGATGGCTACACCTTC. As protein: CASSLARPVDGYTF. The gene calls are TRBV7-9 and TRBJ1-2; D is uncertain. CDR1 is SEHNR, CDR2 FQNEAQ, per germline (reference sequence). The CDR3 has 14 residues. Trimming left V 0 bases short and J 6 bases short, with 11 bases between.

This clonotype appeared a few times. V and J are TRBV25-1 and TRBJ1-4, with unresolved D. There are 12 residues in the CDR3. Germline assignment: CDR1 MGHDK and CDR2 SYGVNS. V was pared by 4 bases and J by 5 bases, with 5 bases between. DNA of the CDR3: TGTGCCAGCAGTGGAGGCAATGAAAAACTGTTTTTT. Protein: CASSGGNEKLFF.

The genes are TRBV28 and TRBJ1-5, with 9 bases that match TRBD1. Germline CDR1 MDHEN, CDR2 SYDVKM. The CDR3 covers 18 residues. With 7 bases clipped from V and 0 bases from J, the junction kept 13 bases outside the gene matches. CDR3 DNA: TGTGCCAGCAATCCTATGGGACAGGGTCTCTATAGCAATCAGCCCCAGCATTTT. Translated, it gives CASNPMGQGLYSNQPQHF. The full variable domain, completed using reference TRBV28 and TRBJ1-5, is DVKVTQSSRYLVKRTGEKVFLECVQDMDHENMFWYRQDPGLGLRLIYFSYDVKMKEKGDIPEGYSVSREKKERFSLILESASTNQTSMYLCASNPMGQGLYSNQPQHFGDGTRLSIL.

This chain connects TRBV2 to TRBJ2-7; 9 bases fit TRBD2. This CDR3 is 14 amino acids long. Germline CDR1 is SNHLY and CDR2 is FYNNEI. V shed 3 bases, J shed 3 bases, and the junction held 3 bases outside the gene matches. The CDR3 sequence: CASSDLAGYYEQYF. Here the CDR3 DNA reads TGTGCCAGCAGTGACCTAGCGGGATACTACGAGCAGTACTTC.

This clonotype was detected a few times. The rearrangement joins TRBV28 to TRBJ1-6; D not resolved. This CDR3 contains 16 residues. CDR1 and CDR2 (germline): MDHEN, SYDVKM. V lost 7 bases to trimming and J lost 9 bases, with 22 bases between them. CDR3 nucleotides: TGTGCCAGCAAACCGGCCGACCCCATGGGCGGTTCACCCCTCCACTTT. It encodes CASKPADPMGGSPLHF.

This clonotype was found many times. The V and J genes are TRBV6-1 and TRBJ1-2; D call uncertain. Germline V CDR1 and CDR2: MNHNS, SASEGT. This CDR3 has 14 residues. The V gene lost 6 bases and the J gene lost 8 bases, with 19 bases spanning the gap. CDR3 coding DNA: TGTGCCAGCAGCCATCGGGAGAACCGGCCCGGCTACACCTTC. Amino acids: CASSHRENRPGYTF.

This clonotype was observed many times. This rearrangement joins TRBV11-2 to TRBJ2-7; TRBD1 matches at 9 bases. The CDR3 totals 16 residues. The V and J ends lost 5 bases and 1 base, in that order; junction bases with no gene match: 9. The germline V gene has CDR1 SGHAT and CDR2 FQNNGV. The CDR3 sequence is CASSLSRGTGSYEQYF. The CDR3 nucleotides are TGTGCCAGCAGCCTCAGTAGGGGGACAGGGTCCTACGAGCAGTACTTC.

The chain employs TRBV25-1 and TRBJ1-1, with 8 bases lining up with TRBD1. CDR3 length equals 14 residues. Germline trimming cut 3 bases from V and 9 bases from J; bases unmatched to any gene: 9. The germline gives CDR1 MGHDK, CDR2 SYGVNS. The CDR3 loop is CASSDTMDRAKAFF. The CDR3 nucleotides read TGTGCCAGCAGTGACACTATGGACAGGGCTAAAGCTTTCTTT. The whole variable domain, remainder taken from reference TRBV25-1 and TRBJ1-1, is EADIYQTPRYLVIGTGKKITLECSQTMGHDKMYWYQQDPGMELHLIHYSYGVNSTEKGDLSSESTVSRIRTEHFPLTLESARPSHTSQYLCASSDTMDRAKAFFGQGTRLTVV.

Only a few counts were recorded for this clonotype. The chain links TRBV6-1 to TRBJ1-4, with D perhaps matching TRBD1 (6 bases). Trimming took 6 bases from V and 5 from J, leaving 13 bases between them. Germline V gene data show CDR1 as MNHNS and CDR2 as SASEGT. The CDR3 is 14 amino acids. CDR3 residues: CASSPDRSNEKLFF. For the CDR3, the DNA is TGTGCCAGCAGCCCGGACAGATCCAATGAAAAACTGTTTTTT.